The 3 T cell receptor beta chains presented below share a single source sample, sequenced in a study of technical replicates of blood from several donors. Sequencing used immunoSEQ multiplex PCR; TCRdb keeps in-frame clones, though not all of them. The table lists 100,000 or so clones, 90% to 97% of them singletons. Input material: T cells isolated from PBMCs. The source of these receptors is a human donor in good health.

The chain is built from TRBV10-3 and TRBJ2-2, with TRBD1 as a possible D gene (6 bases). There are 15 residues in the CDR3. The germline V and J ends were trimmed by 5 bases and 2 bases, with 12 bases remaining between them. Per the germline V gene, CDR1 is ENHRY and CDR2 is SYGVKD. In nucleotides, the CDR3 is TGTGCCATCAGTCCTTTGGACAGCAACACCGGGGAGCTGTTTTTT. As protein: CAISPLDSNTGELFF.

The sample holds one count of this clone. The gene calls are TRBV1 and TRBJ2-3; the table names TRBD2, a call not compared with the DNA. TRBV1 is a pseudogene segment. This CDR3 spans 17 amino acids. CDR3 DNA sequence: TGCACCAGCAGCCAAGATAGAGCGGGACCCTCGGGGGATACGCAGTATTTT. The encoded protein is CTSSQDRAGPSGDTQYF.

The chain is built from TRBV9 and TRBJ2-1; 7 bases are shared with TRBD2. The CDR3 runs 16 residues. The germline V gene encodes CDR1 SGDLS and CDR2 YYNGEE. Unmatched junction bases numbered 8, after V lost 4 bases and J lost 1 base. This chain's CDR3 is CASSRVAGLSYNEQFF. The CDR3 coding sequence is TGTGCCAGCAGCCGTGTAGCGGGTCTATCCTACAATGAGCAGTTCTTC.